One sample yielded the 18 T cell receptor beta chains listed below, sequenced in a study of Ad26.COV2.S vaccination and SARS-CoV-2 variants. Treatment of the sample: around 19 received Ad26.COV2.S at low or high dose, single or two shots; several received placebo; per-sample allocation not given. At day 63 after the first vaccine or placebo injection, samples were drawn. Only in-frame clones appear in the TCRdb table, and some are missing; sequencing was by immunoSEQ multiplex PCR. The sample has 290,000 or so clones, around 87% seen once. The sequencing here drew on peripheral blood, taken in a trial of Ad26.COV2.S vaccine versus placebo. The receptors were gathered from a person aged 18-60 years who received the Ad26.COV2.S COVID-19 vaccine or a placebo.

This chain connects TRBV4-1 to TRBJ2-5, with D tentatively TRBD1 (5 bases). Germline V gene sequence: CDR1 MGHRA, CDR2 YSYEKL. V shed 5 bases and J shed 6 bases, with 13 bases lying between them. CDR3 length: 13 residues. The CDR3 reads CASSGQGIQTQYF. Written as DNA, the CDR3 is TGCGCCAGCAGCGGCCAGGGAATACAGACCCAGTACTTC.

This chain joins TRBV6-5 and TRBJ2-7; the D gene is possibly TRBD2 (5 bases). The CDR3 contains 14 residues. Germline loops: CDR1 MNHEY, CDR2 SVGAGI. V lost 5 bases, J lost 0 bases, and 11 bases lay in between. CDR3 bases: TGTGCCAGCAGTCCGCGGAGGAGCTCCTACGAGCAGTACTTC. Translating it yields CASSPRRSSYEQYF.

The chain joins TRBV7-2 to TRBJ2-1, with a possible D match to TRBD1 (5 bases). This CDR3 spans 15 amino acids. The V gene lost 1 base and the J gene lost 2 bases, with 9 bases spanning the gap. Germline V gene lookup returns CDR1 SGHTA and CDR2 FQGNSA. The CDR3 loop is CASSLGWGTYNEQFF. The CDR3 bases are TGTGCCAGCAGCTTAGGGTGGGGCACCTACAATGAGCAGTTCTTC.

The chain carries TRBV6-5 and TRBJ1-4; 9 nucleotides agree with TRBD1. J lost 8 bases, V lost 5 bases, and 6 bases had no gene match. CDR1 MNHEY and CDR2 SVGAGI come from the germline V gene. The CDR3 is 14 residues long. The CDR3: CASSRTGDGEKLFF. CDR3 bases: TGTGCCAGCAGTCGGACAGGGGATGGGGAAAAACTGTTTTTT.

The CDR3 region has the DNA TGTGCCAGCAGTTTCAATTCCTTCGGCTATGGCTACACCTTC. This gives the protein CASSFNSFGYGYTF. The chain recombines TRBV27 with TRBJ1-2; D is undetermined. Germline V gene lookup returns CDR1 MNHEY and CDR2 SMNVEV (reference sequence). The CDR3 covers 14 residues. Between the trimmed V and J ends, which lost 3 bases and 4 bases, there was a span of 12 bases.

In DNA form, the CDR3 reads TGTGCCAGCAAGTGGGGCACCGGGGAGCTGTTTTTT. Protein sequence: CASKWGTGELFF. The V call is TRBV12-3 or TRBV12-4, the J call TRBJ2-2; D gene uncertain. Trimming stripped 7 bases from V and 4 bases from J, with 7 bases between. This CDR3 contains 12 residues.

The rearrangement uses TRBV7-9 and TRBJ2-5, with D perhaps TRBD1 (6 bases). The CDR3 is 12 amino acids. Trimming pared 10 bases from V and 3 bases from J, leaving 12 bases between. Germline values: CDR1 SEHNR, CDR2 FQNEAQ (reference sequence). DNA of the CDR3: TGTGCCACCATACAGGGCGAAGAGACCCAGTACTTC. This sequence encodes CATIQGEETQYF.

The CDR3 reads CASSYSTVRTEAFF. The CDR3 DNA reads as TGTGCCAGCAGTTACTCGACAGTGAGGACTGAAGCTTTCTTT. The chain has TRBV6-5 and TRBJ1-1; D is perhaps TRBD1 (5 bases). Deletions cut 0 bases from V and 5 bases from J, with 10 bases between. Germline lookup yields CDR1 MNHEY and CDR2 SVGAGI. This CDR3 spans 14 amino acids.

This chain connects TRBV7-2 to TRBJ1-2; D is possibly TRBD1 (6 bases). CDR3 length equals 14 residues. Germline assignment: CDR1 SGHTA and CDR2 FQGNSA. Trimming cost V 2 bases and J 4 bases, with 11 bases left between them. CDR3 loop: CASSLIKGVYGYTF. The CDR3 DNA sequence: TGTGCCAGCAGCTTAATCAAGGGGGTCTATGGCTACACCTTC. Based on the CDR3 plus reference TRBV7-2 and TRBJ1-2, the full variable domain is GAGVSQSPSNKVTEKGKDVELRCDPISGHTALYWYRQSLGQGLEFLIYFQGNSAPDKSGLPSDRFSAERTGGSVSTLTIQRTQQEDSAVYLCASSLIKGVYGYTFGSGTRLTVV.

The chain recombines TRBV11-2 with TRBJ2-5; 10 bases are shared with TRBD2. The germline CDR1 and CDR2 sequences are SGHAT and FQNNGV. CDR3 length: 16 amino acids. Trimming at V came to 1 base and at J to 5 bases, leaving 7 bases not matched to a gene. In DNA form, the CDR3 reads TGTGCCAGCAGCTTAGTGGTCCTAGCGGGGGTGGAGACCCAGTACTTC. Translation: CASSLVVLAGVETQYF.

This clone was picked up many times. The chain couples TRBV19 to TRBJ1-5, with D possibly TRBD1 on 5 matching bases. CDR1 LNHDA and CDR2 SQIVND come from the germline V gene (reference sequence). V was clipped by 3 bases and J by 4 bases, with 10 bases between them. The CDR3 runs to 14 residues. The CDR3 nucleotides read TGTGCCAGTAGTATCAGGGCGGCGAATCAGCCCCAGCATTTT. Protein: CASSIRAANQPQHF.

The chain joins TRBV9 to TRBJ2-3; 8 nucleotides align to TRBD1. J was trimmed by 6 bases and V by 2 bases; bases with no gene match: 11. CDR1 SGDLS and CDR2 YYNGEE come from the germline V gene. The CDR3 covers 16 residues. CDR3 sequence reads: CASSVWRTGGRDTQYF. Written as DNA, the CDR3 is TGTGCCAGCAGCGTGTGGAGAACAGGGGGGAGGGATACGCAGTATTTT.

The V gene is TRBV6-5, the J gene TRBJ2-2; 11 bases align to TRBD1. Germline V CDR1 and CDR2: MNHEY, SVGAGI. The CDR3 length is 15 residues. CDR3 coding DNA: TGTTCTTCCGGACAGGGGGCCCAGAACACCGGGGAGCTGTTTTTT. This codes for CSSGQGAQNTGELFF.

The V and J genes are TRBV30 and TRBJ2-1; D may be TRBD2 (6 bases). The CDR3 runs to 13 residues. Germline V gives CDR1 GTSNPN, CDR2 SVGIG (reference sequence). V was clipped by 6 bases and J by 0 bases, with 9 bases between them. CDR3 DNA sequence: TGTGCCTGTAGCGGAAGCTCCTACAATGAGCAGTTCTTC. It specifies CACSGSSYNEQFF.

This sequence joins TRBV7-2 and TRBJ2-1; 8 positions agree with TRBD2. CDR1 and CDR2 (germline): SGHTA, FQGNSA. The CDR3 spans 17 residues. Germline trimming cut 4 bases from V and 4 bases from J; bases unmatched to any gene: 12. The CDR3 loop is CASSSPGSGRAYNEQFF. Written as DNA, the CDR3 is TGTGCCAGCAGCTCACCAGGAAGCGGGAGAGCTTACAATGAGCAGTTCTTC.

The V gene is TRBV4-2, the J gene TRBJ2-1, with D maybe TRBD2 (5 bases). Germline-derived CDR1 and CDR2 are LGHNA and YNFKEQ. Trimming pared 3 bases from V and 4 bases from J, leaving 7 bases between. This CDR3 region has 13 residues. The CDR3 nucleotides are TGTGCCAGCAGCCAGGACTTTTACAATGAGCAGTTCTTC. Translating gives CASSQDFYNEQFF.

V gene TRBV5-4 combines with J gene TRBJ1-4; D call uncertain. CDR1 and CDR2 from the germline V gene are SGHNT and YYREEE (reference sequence). The CDR3 has 14 amino acids. V shed 1 base and J shed 4 bases, with 8 bases lying between them. The CDR3 bases are TGTGCCAGCAGCTTGACGGGGAGTAATGAAAAACTGTTTTTT. Translation gives CASSLTGSNEKLFF.

V gene TRBV18 combines with J gene TRBJ2-7, with no clear D. The ends were cut back, 0 bases at V and 1 base at J, with 7 bases in the middle. The CDR3 has 14 residues. Germline lookup yields CDR1 KGHSH and CDR2 LQKENI. CDR3 DNA sequence: TGTGCCAGCTCACCACCGTACGGGTCCTACGAGCAGTACTTC. It translates to CASSPPYGSYEQYF.